These 27 T cell receptor beta chains were sequenced from one sample in a study of T cells after yellow fever vaccination. TCRdb reprocessed the 5' RACE reads via MiXCR and lists one record per CDR3 protein. The sample has 250,000 to 400,000 distinct CDR3 sequences; about 4% are singletons. The sequencing here drew on PBMCs, taken 5 days after the yellow fever booster vaccination. The receptors here all came from a man younger than 35 who received the YFV17D yellow fever vaccine.

This sequence joins TRBV7-8 and TRBJ1-5; maybe TRBD1 (5 bases). Germline lookup yields CDR1 SGHVS and CDR2 FQNEAQ. The CDR3 extends over 15 amino acids. The V end was cut by 5 bases, the J end by 7 bases, with 18 bases between. The CDR3 here is CASSPALGGGQPQHF. The CDR3 nucleotides are TGTGCCAGCAGCCCCGCCCTTGGGGGAGGCCAGCCCCAGCATTTT.

This clonotype has only a few counts. The CDR3, as DNA: TGTGCCAGCAGTGGACCTACCCAGTACTTC. It yields the protein CASSGPTQYF. The chain has TRBV12-3 or TRBV12-4 and TRBJ2-5, with D uncertain. The CDR3 totals 10 residues. Trimming removed 5 bases from V and 8 bases from J, with 6 bases in between.

This clonotype occurred a few times. V gene TRBV7-9 combines with J gene TRBJ1-1; D is unclear. Trimming removed 6 bases at V and 3 bases at J, with 14 bases between. CDR3 length: 14 residues. CDR1 is SEHNR, CDR2 FQNEAQ, per germline (reference sequence). This chain's CDR3 is CASSLRLWDTEAFF. For the CDR3, the DNA is TGTGCCAGCAGTCTTAGACTCTGGGACACTGAAGCTTTCTTT. The whole variable domain, filled in from reference TRBV7-9 and TRBJ1-1, reads DTGVSQNPRHKITKRGQNVTFRCDPISEHNRLYWYRQTLGQGPEFLTYFQNEAQLEKSRLLSDRFSAERPKGSFSTLEIQRTEQGDSAMYLCASSLRLWDTEAFFGQGTRLTVV.

The chain couples TRBV20-1 to TRBJ1-4; the D is unclear. CDR3 length equals 12 residues. V was cut by 6 bases and J by 8 bases, with 13 bases left in between. Germline V CDR1 and CDR2: DFQATT, SNEGSKA (reference sequence). Here the CDR3 reads CSAPAVGEKLFF. The DNA of the CDR3 is TGCAGTGCCCCGGCCGTGGGAGAAAAACTGTTTTTT.

There are a few counts of this clonotype. The V and J genes are TRBV28 and TRBJ2-3, with 9 bases lining up with TRBD2. CDR3 length: 15 residues. Per the germline V gene, CDR1 is MDHEN and CDR2 is SYDVKM. V was pared by 3 bases and J by 1 base, with 2 bases of the junction left unmatched. The CDR3, as DNA: TGTGCCAGCAGTTTCAGCGGGGGGCGCACAGATACGCAGTATTTT. Translating gives CASSFSGGRTDTQYF.

At least ten counts were recorded for this clonotype. In DNA, the CDR3 is TGCGCCAGCAGCACGAGGGGAATGAACACTGAAGCTTTCTTT. This translates into CASSTRGMNTEAFF. V usage is TRBV5-1 and J usage is TRBJ1-1; D might be TRBD1 (5 bases). CDR3 length: 14 residues. The germline V and J ends were trimmed by 4 bases and 0 bases, with 10 bases remaining between them. Germline CDR1 and CDR2: SGHRS and YFSETQ.

This clonotype was picked up a small number of times. The CDR3 spells CASSLPTTGQETQYF. For the CDR3, the DNA is TGTGCCAGCAGCCTACCTACTACAGGGCAAGAGACCCAGTACTTC. The V gene is TRBV4-2, the J gene TRBJ2-5, with D possibly TRBD1 on 6 matching bases. V gave up 4 bases and J gave up 2 bases, with 14 bases separating them. The CDR3 length is 15 residues. Germline lookup yields CDR1 LGHNA and CDR2 YNFKEQ.

In this sample, this clonotype turned up many times. The chain uses TRBV7-9 and TRBJ1-1, with D possibly being TRBD1 (6 bases). This CDR3 spans 15 amino acids. The V end was cut by 1 base, the J end by 7 bases, with 16 bases between. From germline, CDR1 is SEHNR and CDR2 FQNEAQ (reference sequence). CDR3 protein: CASSLGGGAPLEAFF. CDR3 bases: TGTGCCAGCAGCTTAGGAGGGGGGGCCCCCCTTGAAGCTTTCTTT.

This clonotype has just a few counts. This rearrangement joins TRBV6-4 to TRBJ2-1; 11 bases fit TRBD2. Germline CDR1 is MRHNA and CDR2 is SNTAGT. This CDR3 is 14 amino acids long. Germline trimming cut 3 bases from V and 9 bases from J; bases unmatched to any gene: 4. CDR3 in DNA: TGTGCCAGCAGTGAGACTAGCGGGGTCGGTGAGCAGTTCTTC. It specifies CASSETSGVGEQFF.

This clonotype came up a few times. The rearrangement uses TRBV20-1 and TRBJ2-3, with a possible D match to TRBD2 (5 bases). The CDR3 is 12 residues long. Trimming took 6 bases from V and 6 from J, leaving 13 bases between them. Germline V gene lookup returns CDR1 DFQATT and CDR2 SNEGSKA (reference sequence). CDR3 in amino acids: CSAPDRGDTQYF. For the CDR3, the DNA is TGCAGTGCCCCCGACCGGGGTGATACGCAGTATTTT.

This clonotype was found a few times. The chain is built from TRBV6-6 and TRBJ1-1; D is perhaps TRBD1 (6 bases). With 0 bases removed from V and 4 bases from J, the gap between germline ends came to 9 bases. The germline V gene has CDR1 MNHNY and CDR2 SVGAGI (reference sequence). The CDR3 is 14 residues long. The DNA for the CDR3 is TGTGCCAGCAGTTACTCCACAGGGACCACTGAAGCTTTCTTT. This encodes CASSYSTGTTEAFF.

This clonotype turned up a few times. This sequence joins TRBV7-9 and TRBJ2-7; tentative D call: TRBD1 (6 bases). V was shortened by 4 bases and J by 4 bases, with 11 bases between the two germline ends. The CDR3 totals 13 residues. CDR1 and CDR2 from the germline V gene are SEHNR and FQNEAQ (reference sequence). Written as DNA, the CDR3 is TGTGCCAGCAGCTGGGGACACCCTTACGAGCAGTACTTC. This gives the protein CASSWGHPYEQYF. The full variable domain, with the rest looked up from reference TRBV7-9 and TRBJ2-7, is DTGVSQNPRHKITKRGQNVTFRCDPISEHNRLYWYRQTLGQGPEFLTYFQNEAQLEKSRLLSDRFSAERPKGSFSTLEIQRTEQGDSAMYLCASSWGHPYEQYFGPGTRLTVT.

In this sample, this clonotype turned up many times. The V gene is TRBV6-6, the J gene TRBJ2-2; no reliable D call. V was clipped by 4 bases and J by 1 base, with 13 bases between them. The CDR3 spans 16 residues. Germline V gene lookup returns CDR1 MNHNY and CDR2 SVGAGI (reference sequence). In DNA, the CDR3 is TGTGCCAGCAGTTCCGTCGCGGTAGGGAACACCGGGGAGCTGTTTTTT. It codes for CASSSVAVGNTGELFF.

The chain carries TRBV3-1 and TRBJ1-5; D might be TRBD1 (5 bases). Germline V gives CDR1 LGHDT, CDR2 YNNKEL (reference sequence). The V end lost 1 base, the J end lost 0 bases, and 10 bases lay between the germline ends. The CDR3 consists of 16 residues. The CDR3 sequence: CASSQGGGYSNQPQHF. The CDR3 DNA reads TGTGCCAGCAGCCAAGGGGGGGGGTATAGCAATCAGCCCCAGCATTTT.

This clonotype was recorded at least ten times. CDR3 residues: CASSQDPTGAQYF. As DNA, the CDR3 is TGTGCCAGCAGCCAAGATCCGACCGGAGCGCAGTATTTT. The J gene is TRBJ2-3, the V gene TRBV14; D call uncertain. This CDR3 comprises 13 residues. The ends were cut back, 0 bases at V and 10 bases at J, with 11 bases in the middle. CDR1 is SGHDN and CDR2 is FVKESK in the germline V gene.

The chain recombines TRBV30 with TRBJ2-7; 10 nucleotides line up with TRBD1. This CDR3 is built from 16 residues. Unmatched junction bases numbered 16, after V lost 5 bases and J lost 6 bases. Germline CDR1 is GTSNPN and CDR2 is SVGIG (reference sequence). The chain's CDR3 is CAWLGTGAARNSEQYF. The CDR3 nucleotides read TGTGCCTGGTTGGGGACAGGGGCCGCTCGGAATAGCGAGCAGTACTTC.

The genes are TRBV27 and TRBJ2-1; the match to TRBD1 covers 7 bases. Looked up from germline, CDR1 is MNHEY and CDR2 is SMNVEV (reference sequence). The CDR3 length is 14 residues. After removal of 3 bases from V and 9 bases from J, the junction contained 8 bases not matched to a gene. The CDR3 DNA is TGTGCCAGCAGTTTCCAACCTCAGGGGGTTGAGCAGTTCTTC. Its protein is CASSFQPQGVEQFF.

The sample holds a few counts of this clonotype. The chain links TRBV5-1 to TRBJ2-2, with no clear D. The germline CDR1 and CDR2 sequences are SGHRS and YFSETQ. The V gene lost 1 base and the J gene lost 5 bases, with 12 bases spanning the gap. The CDR3 sequence is 15 residues long. CDR3: CASSLMVDWTGELFF. In nucleotides, the CDR3 is TGCGCCAGCAGCTTGATGGTAGATTGGACCGGGGAGCTGTTTTTT.

In this sample, this clonotype turned up many times. The chain couples TRBV12-3 or TRBV12-4 to TRBJ2-1, with a weak D call TRBD1 (5 bases). This CDR3 is 15 amino acids long. V dropped 3 bases and J dropped 3 bases, with 12 bases sitting between them. Written as DNA, the CDR3 is TGTGCCAGCAGTTTTCAGGGCGCCGTCTACAATGAGCAGTTCTTC. Amino acid sequence: CASSFQGAVYNEQFF.

This clonotype was detected ten times or more. The CDR3 nucleotides are TGTGCCAGCAGCGGGGAACAGGGAACAGCTTACAATGAGCAGTTCTTC. Encoded protein: CASSGEQGTAYNEQFF. This chain links TRBV9 with TRBJ2-1, with D maybe TRBD1 (6 bases). The CDR3 runs to 16 residues. CDR1 and CDR2 (germline): SGDLS, YYNGEE. V lost 3 bases and J lost 4, with 17 bases in between.

This clonotype was observed a few times. The J gene is TRBJ1-1, the V gene TRBV6-5, with TRBD1 identical over 9 bases. With 7 bases clipped from V and 2 bases from J, the junction kept 11 bases outside the gene matches. Germline V lookup: CDR1 MNHEY, CDR2 SVGAGI. The CDR3 contains 16 residues. The CDR3 coding sequence is TGTGCCAGCATGGGAGGACAGGGGCGAGGAAACACTGAAGCTTTCTTT. Translating gives CASMGGQGRGNTEAFF.

The chain has TRBV5-1 and TRBJ1-6, with 7 bases fitting TRBD1. The CDR3 spans 14 residues. The germline V gene encodes CDR1 SGHRS and CDR2 YFSETQ. V gave up 4 bases and J gave up 8 bases; unmatched junction bases: 6. The CDR3 DNA reads as TGCGCCAGCAGCCAGCGGGACAGTCATTCACCCCTCCACTTT. Encoded protein: CASSQRDSHSPLHF. Full variable domain (outside the CDR3, taken from reference TRBV5-1 and TRBJ1-6): KAGVTQTPRYLIKTRGQQVTLSCSPISGHRSVSWYQQTPGQGLQFLFEYFSETQRNKGNFPGRFSGRQFSNSRSEMNVSTLELGDSALYLCASSQRDSHSPLHFGNGTRLTVT.

This clonotype showed up many times. This chain joins TRBV7-2 and TRBJ2-1, with a possible D match to TRBD2 (6 bases). CDR1 SGHTA and CDR2 FQGNSA come from the germline V gene. V dropped 5 bases and J dropped 0 bases, with 11 bases sitting between them. The CDR3 is 15 residues long. CDR3: CASSPGGLSYNEQFF. The CDR3 DNA is TGTGCCAGCAGCCCCGGGGGACTCTCCTACAATGAGCAGTTCTTC.

The table lists this clonotype with many counts. The DNA of the CDR3 is TGTGCCAGCACAAAGGCGACTGGGGTCTACGAGCAGTACGTC. As protein: CASTKATGVYEQYV. The chain joins TRBV11-2 to TRBJ2-7, with no clear D. The length of the CDR3 is 14 residues. The V end lost 7 bases, the J end lost 3 bases, and 16 bases lay between the germline ends. In germline, CDR1 is SGHAT, CDR2 FQNNGV.

In this sample, this clonotype turned up many times. The chain uses TRBV7-6 and TRBJ2-5, with D possibly matching TRBD2 (5 bases). Looked up from germline, CDR1 is SGHVS and CDR2 is FNYEAQ. The CDR3 covers 13 residues. V was trimmed by 5 bases and J by 4 bases, leaving 11 bases between them. The CDR3 loop reads CASSPGLGETQYF. DNA of the CDR3: TGTGCCAGCAGCCCAGGACTGGGAGAGACCCAGTACTTC.

Of note for this clonotype: No DNA is shown, since the ends of the CDR3 on it are uncertain; the CDR3 is the one TCRdb lists. The chain has TRBV5-1 and TRBJ1-1. Germline V gene lookup returns CDR1 SGHRS and CDR2 YFSETQ. The CDR3 length is 15 residues, termini included. CDR3 sequence reads: CASSSSDAGYTEAFF.

This clonotype was detected many times. This rearrangement joins TRBV7-9 to TRBJ1-2; D gene ambiguous. CDR3 length: 14 amino acids. Germline CDR1 SEHNR, CDR2 FQNEAQ (reference sequence). Trimming pared 5 bases from V and 5 bases from J, leaving 15 bases between. This CDR3 reads CASSPRDGSYGYTF. CDR3 DNA sequence: TGTGCCAGCAGCCCGAGAGACGGGAGTTATGGCTACACCTTC.